The 6 T cell receptor beta chains presented below share a single source sample, sequenced in a study of OX40 agonist ivuxolimab in advanced cancers. Sequenced by immunoSEQ multiplex PCR; TCRdb stores in-frame clones only, minus some. In the table there are 68,000 or so clones, 80% to 95% of which are singletons. Sequences were derived from CD4+ or CD8+ T cells sorted from blood, sampled in a trial of the OX40 agonist ivuxolimab. The receptor set was obtained from an adult with an advanced solid tumor such as melanoma, head and neck, liver or kidney cancer.

The chain has TRBV4-1 and TRBJ1-4; tentatively, D is TRBD1 (6 bases). Trimming removed 2 bases at V and 0 bases at J, with 19 bases between. The CDR3 consists of 19 residues. Germline loops: CDR1 MGHRA, CDR2 YSYEKL. CDR3 DNA: TGCGCCAGCAGCCAAAAAGCACAGGGAGGACAACCAACTAATGAAAAACTGTTTTTT. Its translation is CASSQKAQGGQPTNEKLFF.

This sequence joins TRBV6-5 and TRBJ2-7, with 7 bases identical to TRBD1. Losses at the gene ends were 6 bases for V and 3 bases for J; bases not matched to a gene: 11. The CDR3 totals 15 residues. Per the germline V gene, CDR1 is MNHEY and CDR2 is SVGAGI. This CDR3 reads CASRLGAGGFYEQYF. CDR3 coding DNA: TGTGCCAGCAGGTTGGGGGCAGGGGGTTTCTACGAGCAGTACTTC.

The CDR3 nucleotides read TGTGCCAGCAGCTCCCCGGGGGGAGGGGCCGGGGAGCTGTTTTTT. This translates into CASSSPGGGAGELFF. V usage is TRBV7-6 and J usage is TRBJ2-2; 7 nucleotides line up with TRBD2. Germline V lookup: CDR1 SGHVS, CDR2 FNYEAQ. The CDR3 sequence is 15 residues long. With 4 bases clipped from V and 6 bases from J, the junction kept 8 bases outside the gene matches.

This chain connects TRBV30 to TRBJ1-6; 9 nucleotides line up with TRBD1. In germline, CDR1 is GTSNPN, CDR2 SVGIG (reference sequence). This CDR3 spans 17 amino acids. V trimming: 3 bases; J trimming: 7 bases; junction bases outside the gene matches: 13. The CDR3 spells CAWSVANTGGANSPLHF. In DNA, the CDR3 is TGTGCCTGGAGCGTAGCAAACACAGGGGGCGCGAATTCACCCCTCCACTTT.

The gene calls are TRBV5-4 and TRBJ2-3; 9 bases agree with TRBD1. V shed 5 bases, J shed 4 bases, and the junction held 8 bases outside the gene matches. The CDR3 covers 15 residues. Germline V CDR1 and CDR2: SGHNT, YYREEE (reference sequence). CDR3 protein: CASRGTTGGADTQYF. The CDR3, as DNA: TGTGCCAGCAGGGGAACCACAGGGGGCGCAGATACGCAGTATTTT.

V and J are TRBV7-9 and TRBJ2-3; D call uncertain. This CDR3 contains 14 residues. V was shortened by 3 bases and J by 1 base, with 8 bases between the two germline ends. Germline CDR1 reads SEHNR; CDR2 reads FQNEAQ (reference sequence). CDR3 amino acids: CASSFGARTDTQYF. The DNA of the CDR3 is TGTGCCAGCAGCTTTGGTGCCCGCACAGATACGCAGTATTTT.